What follows are 22 T cell receptor beta chains derived from one specimen sequenced in a study of blood T cell repertoires in COVID-19 (TCRdb year 2020). Libraries were prepared through the immunoSEQ multiplex PCR assay. In its TCRdb copy, this immuneACCESS table keeps in-frame sequences only and misses some clones. Where compared with another copy, unresolved V genes explain less than half of these, and the others have no known cause. This sample comprises hundreds of thousands of clones, 85% to 90% of them detected only once. The top ten clones comprise around a tenth of the sample. The sample consisted of peripheral blood. The receptor set was obtained from a man aged 50-60 years with COVID-19, enrolled during active disease.

This clone was recorded a few times. The chain employs TRBV4-1 and TRBJ1-6; D gene ambiguous. V lost 1 base to trimming and J lost 0 bases, with 7 bases between them. This CDR3 region has 16 residues. The germline CDR1 and CDR2 sequences are MGHRA and YSYEKL. The DNA for the CDR3 is TGCGCCAGCAGCCAAGTAACCGGCTCCTATAATTCACCCCTCCACTTT. Its translation: CASSQVTGSYNSPLHF.

In DNA, the CDR3 is TGTGCCAGCAGCTTAAACGTGGCAGGGTCTCCCTCTGGAAACACCATATATTTT. This encodes CASSLNVAGSPSGNTIYF. This sequence joins TRBV11-2 and TRBJ1-3; D possibly corresponds to TRBD1 (5 bases). CDR3 length: 18 amino acids. Trimming removed 2 bases from V and 0 bases from J, with 17 bases in between. CDR1 is SGHAT and CDR2 is FQNNGV in the germline V gene.

The rearrangement uses TRBV15 and TRBJ1-5; D remains unclear. Germline V gene lookup returns CDR1 LNHNV and CDR2 YYDKDF (reference sequence). This CDR3 is built from 13 residues. Trimming took 4 bases from V and 9 from J, leaving 13 bases between them. CDR3 sequence (DNA): TGTGCCACCAGCACAGACCTCACAAGGCCCCAGCATTTT. Its translation: CATSTDLTRPQHF.

The chain uses TRBV29-1 and TRBJ2-7; 11 bases line up with TRBD1. The CDR3 consists of 13 residues. J was trimmed by 4 bases and V by 6 bases; bases with no gene match: 5. Germline V gene data show CDR1 as SQVTM and CDR2 as ANQGSEA. The CDR3 region is CSVRTGGRYEQYF. The CDR3, as DNA: TGCAGCGTAAGGACAGGGGGCAGGTACGAGCAGTACTTC.

The rearrangement links TRBV27 to TRBJ1-2; 8 bases match TRBD1. V gave up 6 bases and J gave up 8 bases; unmatched junction bases: 5. This CDR3 contains 12 residues. Germline V gene lookup returns CDR1 MNHEY and CDR2 SMNVEV (reference sequence). The CDR3 loop is CASSRTGFGYTF. DNA of the CDR3: TGTGCCAGCAGCCGGACAGGGTTCGGCTACACCTTC.

This clone was picked up one time. In nucleotides, the CDR3 is TGTGCCACCTGGACAGGGGGCACTGAAGCTTTCTTT. Amino acids: CATWTGGTEAFF. The J gene is TRBJ1-1, the V gene TRBV6-5; 10 bases are shared with TRBD1. The CDR3 is 12 amino acids. V gave up 10 bases and J gave up 4 bases; unmatched junction bases: 3. Germline CDR1 is MNHEY and CDR2 is SVGAGI.

The rearrangement links TRBV2 to TRBJ1-2; no definite D call. Deletions cut 0 bases from V and 4 bases from J, with 9 bases between. CDR3 length: 14 residues. Per germline, CDR1 SNHLY and CDR2 FYNNEI. The CDR3 DNA reads as TGTGCCAGCAGTGAAGCGAGTAACAGCTATGGCTACACCTTC. This codes for CASSEASNSYGYTF.

The chain employs TRBV18 and TRBJ2-2, with D possibly being TRBD2 (6 bases). The CDR3 covers 18 residues. Germline V gene sequence: CDR1 KGHSH, CDR2 LQKENI. V lost 1 base to trimming and J lost 5 bases, with 20 bases between them. CDR3 sequence (DNA): TGTGCCAGCTCACCACTACCGCTTTCGGGGACTGCAACCGGGGAGCTGTTTTTT. Its protein is CASSPLPLSGTATGELFF.

With regard to this clone: Sequence at one end of the junction differs from germline and may be a read error. CDR3 sequence reads: CASSLVRSNTGELFF. CDR3 in DNA: TGTGCCAGCAGCTTAGTCCGATCGAACACCGGGGAACTGTTTTTT. The V and J genes are TRBV11-1 and TRBJ2-2; D is perhaps TRBD2 (5 bases). The CDR3 is made up of 15 amino acids. Germline V gene lookup returns CDR1 SGHAT and CDR2 FQDESV (reference sequence). The full variable domain, rest sourced from reference TRBV11-1 and TRBJ2-2, is EAEVAQSPRYKITEKSQAVAFWCDPISGHATLYWYRQILGQGPELLVQFQDESVVDDSQLPKDRFSAERLKGVDSTLKIQPAELGDSAMYLCASSLVRSNTGELFFGEGSRLTVL.

Here the CDR3 reads CSPTNYNEQFF. DNA for the CDR3: TGCAGTCCTACTAACTACAATGAGCAGTTCTTC. The V gene is TRBV20-1, the J gene TRBJ2-1, with D uncertain. The CDR3 extends over 11 amino acids. Trimming took off 8 bases at V and 3 bases at J, with 8 bases between the two ends. Per the germline V gene, CDR1 is DFQATT and CDR2 is SNEGSKA (reference sequence).

J is TRBJ1-5 and V is TRBV30, with 8 nucleotides matching TRBD1. Losses at the gene ends were 5 bases for V and 5 bases for J; bases not matched to a gene: 5. Germline values: CDR1 GTSNPN, CDR2 SVGIG (reference sequence). This CDR3 has 13 amino acids. The CDR3 DNA reads as TGTGCCTGGGCAGGGGGCTTGGATCAGCCCCAGCATTTT. This gives the protein CAWAGGLDQPQHF.

The chain employs TRBV7-9 and TRBJ2-1, with 9 bases lining up with TRBD2. Looked up from germline, CDR1 is SEHNR and CDR2 is FQNEAQ (reference sequence). V lost 8 bases and J lost 7; bases outside the gene matches: 0. The CDR3 has 11 amino acids. CDR3 protein: CASAGGNEQFF. Written as DNA, the CDR3 is TGTGCCAGCGCGGGGGGGAATGAGCAGTTCTTC.

The rearrangement links TRBV27 to TRBJ1-2; D possibly corresponds to TRBD1 (6 bases). CDR3 length: 15 amino acids. Germline loops: CDR1 MNHEY, CDR2 SMNVEV (reference sequence). Deletions cut 5 bases from V and 0 bases from J, with 13 bases between. The CDR3: CASSPATGSNYGYTF. In DNA, the CDR3 is TGTGCCAGCAGTCCGGCGACAGGCTCTAACTATGGCTACACCTTC.

The chain couples TRBV2 to TRBJ2-7; D may be TRBD2 (6 bases). This CDR3 comprises 14 residues. V was trimmed by 6 bases and J by 5 bases, leaving 17 bases between them. The germline CDR1 and CDR2 sequences are SNHLY and FYNNEI. The CDR3 region is CASSLEGTWNEQYF. DNA for the CDR3: TGTGCCAGCAGCCTGGAGGGGACCTGGAACGAGCAGTACTTC. Based on the CDR3 plus reference TRBV2 and TRBJ2-7, the full variable domain is EPEVTQTPSHQVTQMGQEVILRCVPISNHLYFYWYRQILGQKVEFLVSFYNNEISEKSEIFDDQFSVERPDGSNFTLKIRSTKLEDSAMYFCASSLEGTWNEQYFGPGTRLTVT.

This chain uses TRBV10-1 with TRBJ2-1; D unresolved. The CDR3 totals 14 residues. Germline assignment: CDR1 WNHNN and CDR2 SYGVQD (reference sequence). Trimming stripped 2 bases from V and 6 bases from J, with 11 bases between. Written as DNA, the CDR3 is TGCGCCAGCAGTGAGGGCAGTTTTGGCAATGAGCAGTTCTTC. This gives the protein CASSEGSFGNEQFF.

CDR3 in amino acids: CASTDYGTSPNRKYNEQFF. The CDR3 DNA sequence: TGTGCCAGCACCGACTACGGGACTAGCCCTAACCGAAAATACAATGAGCAGTTCTTC. The chain recombines TRBV5-6 with TRBJ2-1, with 9 bases aligning to TRBD2. V was clipped by 6 bases and J by 4 bases; unmatched bases: 20. The CDR3 runs 19 residues. Germline V gene sequence: CDR1 SGHDT, CDR2 YYEEEE.

This chain joins TRBV7-2 and TRBJ2-5; TRBD1 is a possible D gene (5 bases). The CDR3 runs to 14 residues. The germline gives CDR1 SGHTA, CDR2 FQGNSA. Trimming shortened V by 2 bases and J by 5 bases, and 12 bases separated the two germline ends. The CDR3 sequence is CASSLNRHRETQYF. CDR3 DNA sequence: TGTGCCAGCAGCTTAAACAGGCACCGGGAGACCCAGTACTTC.

The chain recombines TRBV30 with TRBJ2-7, with TRBD1 matching over 8 bases. The CDR3 loop spans 13 amino acids. The V gene's germline CDR1 is GTSNPN and CDR2 SVGIG (reference sequence). V dropped 5 bases and J dropped 1; count of bases not matched to a gene: 4. CDR3 amino acids: CAWGQGLSYEQYF. As DNA, the CDR3 is TGTGCCTGGGGACAGGGCCTTTCCTACGAGCAGTACTTC.

The rearrangement joins TRBV5-1 to TRBJ1-4, with D possibly matching TRBD1 (6 bases). Germline V lookup: CDR1 SGHRS, CDR2 YFSETQ. The CDR3 totals 16 residues. The ends were cut back, 0 bases at V and 4 bases at J, with 13 bases in the middle. In DNA form, the CDR3 reads TGCGCCAGCAGCTTGGCCGACAGGACCTTTAATGAAAAACTGTTTTTT. This sequence encodes CASSLADRTFNEKLFF.

Turning to this clone: A read error may produce the germline difference seen at one junction end. The chain combines TRBV7-9 with TRBJ2-7; D not certain. The CDR3 runs 13 residues. CDR1 is SEHNR and CDR2 is FQNEAQ in the germline V gene (reference sequence). In nucleotides, the CDR3 is TGTGCCAGCAGCTTAGTTCCCTCCGACGAGCAGTACTTC. Its translation is CASSLVPSDEQYF.

V usage is TRBV25-1 and J usage is TRBJ2-3, with TRBD1 matching over 8 bases. Germline-derived CDR1 and CDR2 are MGHDK and SYGVNS. With V trimmed by 3 bases and J by 7 bases, 6 bases remained unmatched. The CDR3 is 14 residues long. Here the CDR3 DNA reads TGTGCCAGCAGTGAGGCCGGGACAGGCTATACGCAGTATTTT. It yields the protein CASSEAGTGYTQYF.

This sequence joins TRBV2 and TRBJ2-3; 9 bases are a match to TRBD2. Germline CDR1 is SNHLY and CDR2 is FYNNEI. Trimming cost V 4 bases and J 5 bases; bases outside gene matches: 7. This CDR3 has 15 amino acids. The CDR3 DNA reads TGTGCCAGCAGTGGCTTGCGGGGGGGCCGAGATACGCAGTATTTT. Amino acids: CASSGLRGGRDTQYF.